This passage covers 26 T cell receptor beta chains from one sample sequenced in a study of T cell clonotyping in hematopoietic cell transplantation. TCRdb's table, derived via immunoSEQ multiplex PCR, lists solely in-frame clones and lacks some. The sample holds 1,500 to 2,500 clones, 85% to 95% seen once. Material: peripheral blood mononuclear cells, obtained 30 days after allogeneic stem cell transplant. Receptor source: a female patient aged 45-60 years who had an allogeneic stem cell transplant from a related donor, so the T cells may come from the graft donor. Some clones in this sample may be carry-over from other donors' samples.

The chain joins TRBV30 to TRBJ2-6; D remains ambiguous. Germline V gene lookup returns CDR1 GTSNPN and CDR2 SVGIG (reference sequence). The V end was cut by 1 base, the J end by 5 bases, with 6 bases between. The length of the CDR3 is 13 residues. CDR3 sequence (DNA): TGTGCCTGGAGTGACTTTTGGGCCAACGTCCTGACTTTC. Its translation is CAWSDFWANVLTF. The whole variable domain, filled in from reference TRBV30 and TRBJ2-6, reads SQTIHQWPATLVQPVGSPLSLECTVEGTSNPNLYWYRQAAGRGLQLLFYSVGIGQISSEVPQNLSASRPQDRQFILSSKKLLLSDSGFYLCAWSDFWANVLTFGAGSRLTVL.

This clone appeared a single time. The CDR3 reads CASSSRDRGPSPLHF. The DNA of the CDR3 is TGTGCCAGCAGCAGCCGGGACAGGGGGCCTTCACCCCTCCACTTT. The chain has TRBV7-9 and TRBJ1-6; 12 nucleotides align to TRBD1. CDR3 length: 15 residues. Germline CDR1 reads SEHNR; CDR2 reads FQNEAQ (reference sequence). The V and J ends lost 5 bases and 9 bases, in that order; junction bases with no gene match: 5.

V usage is TRBV9 and J usage is TRBJ1-2; tentatively, D is TRBD1 (5 bases). CDR3 size: 16 residues. Between the trimmed V and J ends, which lost 1 base and 6 bases, there was a span of 19 bases. The V gene's germline CDR1 is SGDLS and CDR2 YYNGEE. The CDR3 coding sequence is TGTGCCAGCAGCGTATCCCGACAGTCCCTGGGAGATGGCTACACCTTC. It codes for CASSVSRQSLGDGYTF.

This clone was seen only once. The V and J genes are TRBV30 and TRBJ2-7; 10 positions match TRBD2. The CDR3 extends over 16 amino acids. V was pared by 1 base and J by 2 bases, with 8 bases of the junction left unmatched. Germline V gives CDR1 GTSNPN, CDR2 SVGIG (reference sequence). The CDR3 coding sequence is TGTGCCTGGAGTGGACCATTACTAGCGGGGCCCTACGAGCAGTACTTC. This translates into CAWSGPLLAGPYEQYF. Based on the CDR3 plus reference TRBV30 and TRBJ2-7, the full variable domain is SQTIHQWPATLVQPVGSPLSLECTVEGTSNPNLYWYRQAAGRGLQLLFYSVGIGQISSEVPQNLSASRPQDRQFILSSKKLLLSDSGFYLCAWSGPLLAGPYEQYFGPGTRLTVT.

This rearrangement joins TRBV6-6 to TRBJ1-5, with 7 bases aligning to TRBD1. Germline V lookup: CDR1 MNHNY, CDR2 SVGAGI (reference sequence). The CDR3 totals 16 residues. After removal of 5 bases from V and 0 bases from J, the junction contained 7 bases not matched to a gene. As DNA, the CDR3 is TGTGCCAGCAGTGTGAGGGGGCTGGATAGCAATCAGCCCCAGCATTTT. The encoded protein is CASSVRGLDSNQPQHF.

CDR3 sequence reads: CASRASGSDEQYF. The CDR3 DNA follows: TGTGCCAGCAGGGCTAGCGGGAGCGACGAGCAGTACTTC. This chain connects TRBV11-3 to TRBJ2-7, with TRBD2 identical over 10 bases. Per germline, CDR1 SGHNT and CDR2 YENEEA. V gave up 6 bases and J gave up 5 bases; unmatched junction bases: 4. The CDR3 runs 13 residues. Variable domain in full (rest from reference TRBV11-3 and TRBJ2-7): EAGVVQSPRYKIIEKKQPVAFWCNPISGHNTLYWYLQNLGQGPELLIRYENEEAVDDSQLPKDRFSAERLKGVDSTLKIQPAELGDSAVYLCASRASGSDEQYFGPGTRLTVT.

This chain connects TRBV30 to TRBJ2-7, with 8 bases identical to TRBD1. Germline V gene lookup returns CDR1 GTSNPN and CDR2 SVGIG (reference sequence). The CDR3 extends over 15 amino acids. Germline trimming cut 1 base from V and 2 bases from J; bases unmatched to any gene: 7. The CDR3 nucleotides read TGTGCCTGGAGTGGATCCGGGACAGGCGCCTACGAGCAGTACTTC. Translation gives CAWSGSGTGAYEQYF.

The J gene is TRBJ1-2, the V gene TRBV6-5; the match to TRBD1 covers 8 bases. The CDR3 covers 13 residues. Germline CDR1 and CDR2: MNHEY and SVGAGI. With V trimmed by 6 bases and J by 6 bases, 6 bases remained unmatched. DNA for the CDR3: TGTGCCAGCAGCCCGACAGGGGTAGATGGCTACACCTTC. Amino acids: CASSPTGVDGYTF.

V usage is TRBV5-1 and J usage is TRBJ2-5; possible D gene TRBD2, 6 bases. The V gene's germline CDR1 is SGHRS and CDR2 YFSETQ. Trimming pared 2 bases from V and 5 bases from J, leaving 13 bases between. There are 14 residues in the CDR3. This CDR3 reads CASSFLGGTETQYF. As DNA, the CDR3 is TGCGCCAGCAGCTTCCTCGGGGGTACGGAGACCCAGTACTTC.

The J gene is TRBJ1-2, the V gene TRBV5-1, with D possibly matching TRBD1 (6 bases). Germline CDR1 SGHRS, CDR2 YFSETQ. V was shortened by 4 bases and J by 4 bases, with 17 bases between the two germline ends. This CDR3 contains 15 residues. DNA for the CDR3: TGCGCCAGCAGCCCCCACAGGGAAGGAGGCTATGGCTACACCTTC. Its translation is CASSPHREGGYGYTF.

The V gene is TRBV14, the J gene TRBJ2-3; possibly TRBD1 for D (5 bases). CDR3 length equals 13 residues. V was clipped by 4 bases and J by 3 bases, with 8 bases between them. CDR1 SGHDN and CDR2 FVKESK come from the germline V gene. The CDR3 loop reads CASSPGRTDTQYF. The CDR3, as DNA: TGTGCCAGCAGCCCAGGGCGGACAGATACGCAGTATTTT.

The rearrangement links TRBV14 to TRBJ2-3; possible D gene TRBD1, 5 bases. Trimming removed 6 bases at V and 9 bases at J, with 19 bases between. Looked up from germline, CDR1 is SGHDN and CDR2 is FVKESK. This CDR3 region has 14 residues. The CDR3 region is CASRRDMTARTQYF. CDR3 nucleotide sequence: TGTGCCAGCAGACGCGATATGACAGCAAGGACGCAGTATTTT.

This chain links TRBV11-3 with TRBJ2-3; the D gene could be TRBD1 or TRBD2 (5 bases each). V was cut by 6 bases and J by 6 bases, with 16 bases left in between. Germline values: CDR1 SGHNT, CDR2 YENEEA. The CDR3 loop spans 14 amino acids. CDR3 bases: TGTGCCAGCAGGGGACCGAGACCCGCGGATACGCAGTATTTT. Encoded protein: CASRGPRPADTQYF.

J is TRBJ2-3 and V is TRBV7-2; D is possibly TRBD1 (6 bases). The V and J ends lost 5 bases and 2 bases respectively, with 11 bases between them. The CDR3 is 14 amino acids. Germline CDR1 SGHTA, CDR2 FQGNSA. CDR3 nucleotide sequence: TGTGCCAGCAGCCTCAGGGGACCCACAGATACGCAGTATTTT. Translating gives CASSLRGPTDTQYF.

The chain joins TRBV29-1 to TRBJ2-3; D might be TRBD1 or TRBD2, each matching 5 bases. CDR1 and CDR2 (germline): SQVTM, ANQGSEA. The CDR3 spans 13 residues. V was pared by 3 bases and J by 5 bases, with 12 bases between. The CDR3 here is CSVDKRGVDTQYF. The CDR3 bases are TGCAGCGTTGATAAGAGGGGAGTAGATACGCAGTATTTT.

The chain is built from TRBV30 and TRBJ1-1; TRBD1 matches 8 bases. The CDR3 spans 13 residues. Germline trimming cut 2 bases from V and 3 bases from J; bases unmatched to any gene: 2. Germline V gene data show CDR1 as GTSNPN and CDR2 as SVGIG (reference sequence). The CDR3 nucleotides are TGTGCCTGGAGTCTACAGGGGGACACTGAAGCTTTCTTT. Amino acid sequence: CAWSLQGDTEAFF.

This clone was detected only a few times. This chain links TRBV18 with TRBJ1-2, with D unclear. CDR1 and CDR2 from the germline V gene are KGHSH and LQKENI. The CDR3 loop spans 13 amino acids. V was trimmed by 0 bases and J by 4 bases, leaving 6 bases between them. CDR3 protein: CASSPPGGYGYTF. The CDR3 DNA follows: TGTGCCAGCTCACCACCCGGAGGCTATGGCTACACCTTC.

The chain carries TRBV5-4 and TRBJ1-1, with a weak D call TRBD1 (5 bases). This CDR3 has 16 residues. The germline gives CDR1 SGHNT, CDR2 YYREEE (reference sequence). The V end lost 2 bases, the J end lost 0 bases, and 14 bases lay between the germline ends. CDR3 protein: CASSFFLGTMNTEAFF. CDR3 DNA: TGTGCCAGCAGCTTCTTTCTCGGGACTATGAACACTGAAGCTTTCTTT. The variable domain in full, completed from reference TRBV5-4 and TRBJ1-1, reads ETGVTQSPTHLIKTRGQQVTLRCSSQSGHNTVSWYQQALGQGPQFIFQYYREEENGRGNFPPRFSGLQFPNYSSELNVNALELDDSALYLCASSFFLGTMNTEAFFGQGTRLTVV.

The rearrangement joins TRBV5-1 to TRBJ2-7; weak D call: TRBD2 (6 bases). This CDR3 region has 15 residues. Trimming cost V 0 bases and J 4 bases, with 14 bases left between them. Germline loops: CDR1 SGHRS, CDR2 YFSETQ. CDR3 nucleotides: TGCGCCAGCAGCTTGGGGTGGGACTTCGGGTACGAGCAGTACTTC. This encodes CASSLGWDFGYEQYF.

V is TRBV11-2 and J is TRBJ1-1; no clear D. Trimming stripped 5 bases from V and 1 base from J, with 8 bases between. CDR1 is SGHAT, CDR2 FQNNGV, per germline. The CDR3 has 13 amino acids. The CDR3 here is CASSLLGNTEAFF. The DNA of the CDR3 is TGTGCCAGCAGCCTGCTGGGGAACACTGAAGCTTTCTTT.

V gene TRBV7-9 combines with J gene TRBJ1-2; 10 positions agree with TRBD1. V lost 1 base and J lost 5; bases outside the gene matches: 4. This CDR3 is built from 15 residues. Looked up from germline, CDR1 is SEHNR and CDR2 is FQNEAQ (reference sequence). The CDR3 sequence is CASSLETGGRYGYTF. The DNA for the CDR3 is TGTGCCAGCAGCTTAGAGACAGGGGGCCGATATGGCTACACCTTC. Full variable domain (remainder filled in from reference TRBV7-9 and TRBJ1-2): DTGVSQNPRHKITKRGQNVTFRCDPISEHNRLYWYRQTLGQGPEFLTYFQNEAQLEKSRLLSDRFSAERPKGSFSTLEIQRTEQGDSAMYLCASSLETGGRYGYTFGSGTRLTVV.

The chain uses TRBV5-1 and TRBJ2-7; no definite D call. The CDR3 is made up of 14 amino acids. Per germline, CDR1 SGHRS and CDR2 YFSETQ. V dropped 0 bases and J dropped 2 bases, with 9 bases sitting between them. The CDR3 sequence is CASSLDLGAYEQYF. CDR3 sequence (DNA): TGCGCCAGCAGCTTGGATCTAGGCGCCTACGAGCAGTACTTC.

The chain uses TRBV4-1 and TRBJ1-5, with 8 bases lining up with TRBD1. Trimming cost V 3 bases and J 0 bases; bases outside gene matches: 16. The CDR3 covers 20 residues. CDR1 is MGHRA, CDR2 YSYEKL, per germline. The CDR3 here is CASSHHLARQGPSSNQPQHF. The CDR3, as DNA: TGCGCCAGCAGCCACCACCTAGCCCGACAGGGGCCGAGTAGCAATCAGCCCCAGCATTTT.

The chain links TRBV5-4 to TRBJ2-7; D is tentatively TRBD1 or TRBD2 (5 bases each). The germline gives CDR1 SGHNT, CDR2 YYREEE (reference sequence). The CDR3 totals 13 residues. V lost 3 bases and J 2 bases, leaving 9 bases between the germline ends. CDR3: CASSSGTAYEQYF. CDR3 bases: TGTGCCAGCAGCTCTGGGACGGCCTACGAGCAGTACTTC.

For the CDR3, the DNA is TGTGCCAGCAGCTTGCCGGGACAGGGCTACGAGCAGTACTTC. This gives the protein CASSLPGQGYEQYF. V usage is TRBV7-8 and J usage is TRBJ2-7; 9 nucleotides match TRBD1. J lost 3 bases, V lost 3 bases, and 3 bases had no gene match. The germline gives CDR1 SGHVS, CDR2 FQNEAQ. The CDR3 runs 14 residues. The entire variable domain, with the rest obtained from reference TRBV7-8 and TRBJ2-7, is as follows: GAGVSQSPRYKVAKRGQDVALRCDPISGHVSLFWYQQALGQGPEFLTYFQNEAQLDKSGLPSDRFFAERPEGSVSTLKIQRTQQEDSAVYLCASSLPGQGYEQYFGPGTRLTVT.

The chain combines TRBV6-1 with TRBJ1-2; 7 positions match TRBD1. Losses at the gene ends were 7 bases for V and 3 bases for J; bases not matched to a gene: 11. Germline CDR1 reads MNHNS; CDR2 reads SASEGT. CDR3 size: 15 residues. The CDR3, as DNA: TGTGCCAGCATTACCGGGACAGCCGATTACTATGGCTACACCTTC. Residues: CASITGTADYYGYTF.